This T cell receptor (beta chain) was documented in a study of T-cell memory formation after mild COVID-19. General study findings and limits: Day 15 to 85 contractors were CD4/CD8 balanced; later expanders leaned CD4+. The pre-infection memory compartment contained some responding clones, suggesting cross-reactive memory joined.

V was shortened by 2 bases and J by 5 bases, with 12 bases between the two germline ends. This CDR3 contains 14 residues. From germline, CDR1 is MGHDK and CDR2 SYGVNS. TCRdb reanalysed the 5' RACE reads using MiXCR and keeps one entry per CDR3 protein. Among 350,000 to 450,000 distinct CDR3 sequences listed, 25% to 30% were seen once. As for this clonotype: Its specificity is unknown.

This receptor was taken from an adult woman who had mild COVID-19 (a few samples of this study predate the infection). Cell type and time point are not known. V gene TRBV25-1 combines with J gene TRBJ1-1; no clear D gene. The material sequenced was PBMCs or a T cell subset sorted from them (not recorded which). Here the CDR3 reads CASSEVGGRTEAFF. In nucleotides, the CDR3 is TGTGCCAGCAGTGAAGTGGGAGGTCGTACTGAAGCTTTCTTT.